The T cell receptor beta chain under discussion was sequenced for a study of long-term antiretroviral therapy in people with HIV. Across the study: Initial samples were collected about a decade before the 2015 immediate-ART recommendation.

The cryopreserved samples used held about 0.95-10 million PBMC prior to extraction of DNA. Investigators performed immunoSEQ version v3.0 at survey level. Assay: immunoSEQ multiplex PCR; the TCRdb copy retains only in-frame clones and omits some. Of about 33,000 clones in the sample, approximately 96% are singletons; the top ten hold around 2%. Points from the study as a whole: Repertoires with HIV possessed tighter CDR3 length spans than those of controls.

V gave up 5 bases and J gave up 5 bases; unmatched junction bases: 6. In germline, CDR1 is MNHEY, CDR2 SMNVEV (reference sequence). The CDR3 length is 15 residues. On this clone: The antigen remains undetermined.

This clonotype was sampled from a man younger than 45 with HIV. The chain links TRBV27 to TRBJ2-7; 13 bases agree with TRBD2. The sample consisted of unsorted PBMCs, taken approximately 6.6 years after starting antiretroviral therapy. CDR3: CASSPTGLAGDEQYF. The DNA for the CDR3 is TGTGCCAGCAGTCCGACCGGACTAGCGGGAGACGAGCAGTACTTC.